This is a list of T cell receptor beta chains from one sample in a study of T cells after yellow fever vaccination. TCRdb re-called the 5' RACE reads through MiXCR, storing one row per CDR3 protein. The repertoire consists of about 320,000 distinct CDR3 sequences, with about 12% occurring once and the leading ten covering about 3%. Sequenced material: CD4+ T cells sorted from PBMCs, taken 15 days after the yellow fever booster vaccination. These receptors originate from a man aged 18 to 29 who received the YFV17D yellow fever vaccine. Both conserved end residues are part of each CDR3. Fields, in order: D gene, V gene, clone size, J gene, CDR3 DNA, CDR3 protein. The D gene is left open where the match is weak. Clone size is not always given. Where it is, it says once, few, many or a class for expanded clones.

D gene: TRBD1
V gene: TRBV5-1
clone size: many
J gene: TRBJ1-1
CDR3 DNA: TGCGCCAGCAGCTTGTGGGGGACAGGGGGCGCGAACACTGAAGCTTTCTTT
CDR3 protein: CASSLWGTGGANTEAFF

D gene: TRBD2
V gene: TRBV29-1
clone size: NA
J gene: TRBJ2-5
CDR3 DNA: TGCAGCGTTGACAATATAGCGGGAGAGACCCAGTACTTC
CDR3 protein: CSVDNIAGETQYF

D gene: NA
V gene: TRBV4-2
clone size: few
J gene: TRBJ2-1
CDR3 DNA: TGTGCCAGCAGCCAAACCCTGGACAGCTCCTACAATGAGCAGTTCTTC
CDR3 protein: CASSQTLDSSYNEQFF

D gene: TRBD2
V gene: TRBV29-1
clone size: NA
J gene: TRBJ2-3
CDR3 DNA: TGCAGCGTAGGACTAGTTAACACAGATACGCAGTATTTT
CDR3 protein: CSVGLVNTDTQYF

D gene: TRBD2
V gene: TRBV12-3/TRBV12-4
clone size: many
J gene: TRBJ2-2
CDR3 DNA: TGTGCCAGCAGACGGGGGGGGACCGGGGAGCTGTTTTTT
CDR3 protein: CASRRGGTGELFF

D gene: TRBD2
V gene: TRBV7-9
clone size: NA
J gene: TRBJ2-3
CDR3 DNA: TGTGCCAGCAGCTTATTTGGACTAGCGGGGGGGCACGGAAGCACAGATACGCAGTATTTT
CDR3 protein: CASSLFGLAGGHGSTDTQYF

D gene: NA
V gene: TRBV25-1
clone size: few
J gene: TRBJ2-3
CDR3 DNA: TGTGCCAGCAGTGAATACGGGCAGGGTCGATGGGGCCCAGATACGCAGTATTTT
CDR3 protein: CASSEYGQGRWGPDTQYF

D gene: NA
V gene: TRBV20-1
clone size: few
J gene: TRBJ2-5
CDR3 DNA: TGCAGTGCTAGAGGCCCGGGACACCAAGAGACCCAGTACTTC
CDR3 protein: CSARGPGHQETQYF

D gene: TRBD1
V gene: TRBV20-1
clone size: few
J gene: TRBJ1-6
CDR3 DNA: TGCAGTGCTTGGGACAGGGGGGACAATTCACCTCTCCACTTT
CDR3 protein: CSAWDRGDNSPLHF

D gene: NA
V gene: TRBV5-1
clone size: few
J gene: TRBJ2-3
CDR3 DNA: TGCGCCAGCAGCTTGGGACTAGTAGGATCATCCGCGCAGTATTTT
CDR3 protein: CASSLGLVGSSAQYF

D gene: NA
V gene: TRBV12-3/TRBV12-4
clone size: NA
J gene: TRBJ1-2
CDR3 DNA: TGTGCCAGCAGTTCTAACGGGTATGGCTACACCTTC
CDR3 protein: CASSSNGYGYTF

D gene: NA
V gene: TRBV2
clone size: NA
J gene: TRBJ2-5
CDR3 DNA: TGTGCCAGCAGTGTGCGAGAGGGGGAGACCCAGTACTTC
CDR3 protein: CASSVREGETQYF

D gene: TRBD1
V gene: TRBV7-2
clone size: NA
J gene: TRBJ2-2
CDR3 DNA: TGTGCCAGCAGCTCCGGAACAGGGGCCACCGGGGAGCTGTTTTTT
CDR3 protein: CASSSGTGATGELFF

D gene: TRBD2
V gene: TRBV18
clone size: NA
J gene: TRBJ2-1
CDR3 DNA: TGTGCCAGCTCACCCTCCGGGGGGTTGAAGAATGAGCAGTTCTTC
CDR3 protein: CASSPSGGLKNEQFF

D gene: TRBD1
V gene: TRBV6-2/TRBV6-3
clone size: few
J gene: TRBJ2-1
CDR3 DNA: TGTGCCAGCAGAGGTCAGGGGGCGCAGGACAATGAGCAGTTCTTC
CDR3 protein: CASRGQGAQDNEQFF

D gene: NA
V gene: TRBV6-5
clone size: NA
J gene: TRBJ2-4
CDR3 DNA: TGTGCCAGCAGTTCGAACGACCCGAACGGGAACATTCAGTACTTC
CDR3 protein: CASSSNDPNGNIQYF

D gene: NA
V gene: TRBV12-3/TRBV12-4
clone size: NA
J gene: TRBJ1-1
CDR3 DNA: TGTGCCAGCAGTTTAAGGGAAGGGGGCACTGAAGCTTTCTTT
CDR3 protein: CASSLREGGTEAFF

D gene: NA
V gene: TRBV7-2
clone size: few
J gene: TRBJ2-5
CDR3 DNA: TGTGCCAGCAGCTCGGTAGGGGGTAGTTCGGAGACCCAGTACTTC
CDR3 protein: CASSSVGGSSETQYF